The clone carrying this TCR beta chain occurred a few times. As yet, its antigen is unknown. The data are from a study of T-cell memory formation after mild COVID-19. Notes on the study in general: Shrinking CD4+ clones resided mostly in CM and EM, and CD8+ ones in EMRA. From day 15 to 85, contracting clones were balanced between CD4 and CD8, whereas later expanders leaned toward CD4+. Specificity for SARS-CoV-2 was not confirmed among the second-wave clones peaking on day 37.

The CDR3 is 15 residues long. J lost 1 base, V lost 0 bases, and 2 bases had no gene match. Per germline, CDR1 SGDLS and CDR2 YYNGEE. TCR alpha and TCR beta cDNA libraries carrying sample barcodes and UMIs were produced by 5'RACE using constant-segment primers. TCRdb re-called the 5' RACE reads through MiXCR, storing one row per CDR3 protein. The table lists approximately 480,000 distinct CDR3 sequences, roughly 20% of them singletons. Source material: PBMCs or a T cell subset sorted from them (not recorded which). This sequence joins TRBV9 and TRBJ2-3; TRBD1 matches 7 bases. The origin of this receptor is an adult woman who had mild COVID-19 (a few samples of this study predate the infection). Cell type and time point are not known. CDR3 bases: TGTGCCAGCAGCGTAGCGGGACAGCGCACAGATACGCAGTATTTT. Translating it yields CASSVAGQRTDTQYF.